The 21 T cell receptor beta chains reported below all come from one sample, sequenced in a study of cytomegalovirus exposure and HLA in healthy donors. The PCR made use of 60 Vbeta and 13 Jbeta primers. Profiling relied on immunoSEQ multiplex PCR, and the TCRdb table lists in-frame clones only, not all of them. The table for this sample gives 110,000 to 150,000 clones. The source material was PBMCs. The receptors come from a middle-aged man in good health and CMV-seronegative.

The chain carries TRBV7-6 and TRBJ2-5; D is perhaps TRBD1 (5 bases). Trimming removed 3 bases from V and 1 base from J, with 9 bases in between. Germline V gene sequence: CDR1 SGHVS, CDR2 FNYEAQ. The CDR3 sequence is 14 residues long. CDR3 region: CASSFLGPQETQYF. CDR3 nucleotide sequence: TGTGCCAGCAGCTTCTTGGGGCCCCAAGAGACCCAGTACTTC.

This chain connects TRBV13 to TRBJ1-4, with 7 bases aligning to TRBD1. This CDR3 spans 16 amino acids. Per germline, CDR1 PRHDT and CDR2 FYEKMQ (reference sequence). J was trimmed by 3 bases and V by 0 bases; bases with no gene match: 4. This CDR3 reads CASSLGDRPANEKLFF. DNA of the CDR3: TGTGCCAGCAGCTTAGGGGACAGGCCTGCTAATGAAAAACTGTTTTTT.

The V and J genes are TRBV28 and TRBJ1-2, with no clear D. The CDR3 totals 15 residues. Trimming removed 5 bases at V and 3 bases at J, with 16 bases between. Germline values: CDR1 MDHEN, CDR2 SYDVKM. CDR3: CASSPSGPAYYGYTF. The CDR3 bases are TGTGCCAGCAGTCCTAGCGGGCCCGCGTACTATGGCTACACCTTC.

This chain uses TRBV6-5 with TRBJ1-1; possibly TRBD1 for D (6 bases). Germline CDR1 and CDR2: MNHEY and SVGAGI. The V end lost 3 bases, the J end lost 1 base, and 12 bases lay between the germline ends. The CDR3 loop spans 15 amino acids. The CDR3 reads CASSYSSGQNTEAFF. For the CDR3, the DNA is TGTGCCAGCAGTTATTCGTCGGGACAGAACACTGAAGCTTTCTTT.

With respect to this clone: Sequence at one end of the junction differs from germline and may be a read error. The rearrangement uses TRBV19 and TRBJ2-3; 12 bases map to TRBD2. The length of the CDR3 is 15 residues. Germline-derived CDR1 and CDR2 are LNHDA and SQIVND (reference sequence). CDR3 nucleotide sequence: TGTGCCAGTAGTATCTCTAGCGGGGGGGCAGAAACGCAGTATTTT. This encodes CASSISSGGAETQYF.

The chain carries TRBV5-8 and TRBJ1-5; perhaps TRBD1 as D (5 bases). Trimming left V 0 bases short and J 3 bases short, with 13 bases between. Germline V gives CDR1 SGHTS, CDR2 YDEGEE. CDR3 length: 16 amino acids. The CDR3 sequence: CASSLGLGGNNQPQHF. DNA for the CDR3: TGTGCCAGCAGCTTGGGACTTGGGGGGAACAATCAGCCCCAGCATTTT.

The chain's CDR3 is CASSPVGAGTYEQYF. Written as DNA, the CDR3 is TGTGCCAGCAGCCCGGTTGGGGCAGGAACCTACGAGCAGTACTTC. The chain employs TRBV5-6 and TRBJ2-7, with D possibly being TRBD1 (5 bases). Germline V gene data show CDR1 as SGHDT and CDR2 as YYEEEE. CDR3 size: 15 residues. Between the trimmed V and J ends, which lost 4 bases and 2 bases, there was a span of 16 bases.

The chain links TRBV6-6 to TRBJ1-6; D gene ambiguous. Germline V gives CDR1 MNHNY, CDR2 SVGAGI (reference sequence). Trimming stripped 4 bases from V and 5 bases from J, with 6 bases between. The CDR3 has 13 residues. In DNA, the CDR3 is TGTGCCAGCAGTTCAGAGGATAATTCACCCCTCCACTTT. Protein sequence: CASSSEDNSPLHF.

CDR3 residues: CASSQVLATSSTDTQYF. As DNA, the CDR3 is TGCGCCAGCAGCCAGGTACTAGCGACGTCTAGCACAGATACGCAGTATTTT. The chain carries TRBV4-1 and TRBJ2-3; 7 bases are shared with TRBD2. The J segment lost 0 bases and the V segment lost 3 bases, leaving 9 bases of the junction unmatched. The CDR3 extends over 17 amino acids. The V gene's germline CDR1 is MGHRA and CDR2 YSYEKL.

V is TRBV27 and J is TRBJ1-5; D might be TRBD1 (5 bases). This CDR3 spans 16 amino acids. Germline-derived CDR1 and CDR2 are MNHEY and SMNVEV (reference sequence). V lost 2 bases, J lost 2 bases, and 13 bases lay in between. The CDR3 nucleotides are TGTGCCAGCAGTTTACAGGGTACCTGGGGCAATCAGCCCCAGCATTTT. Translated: CASSLQGTWGNQPQHF.

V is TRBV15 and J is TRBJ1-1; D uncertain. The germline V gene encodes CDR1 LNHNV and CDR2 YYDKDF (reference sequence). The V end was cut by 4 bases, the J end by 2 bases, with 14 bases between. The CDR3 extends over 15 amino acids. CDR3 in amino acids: CATSKDSAPNTEAFF. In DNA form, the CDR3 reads TGTGCCACCAGCAAGGACTCAGCTCCCAACACTGAAGCTTTCTTT.

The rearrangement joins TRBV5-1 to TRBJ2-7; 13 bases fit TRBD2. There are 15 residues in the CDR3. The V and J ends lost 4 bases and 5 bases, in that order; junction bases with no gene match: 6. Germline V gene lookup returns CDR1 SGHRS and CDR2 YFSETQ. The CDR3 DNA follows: TGCGCCAGCAGCCCGAGACTAGCGGGGGGAAACGAGCAGTACTTC. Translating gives CASSPRLAGGNEQYF.

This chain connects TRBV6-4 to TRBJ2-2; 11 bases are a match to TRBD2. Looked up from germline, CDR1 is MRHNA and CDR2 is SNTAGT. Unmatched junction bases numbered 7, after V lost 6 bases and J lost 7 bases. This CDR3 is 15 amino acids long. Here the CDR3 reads CASSRSLAGVGELFF. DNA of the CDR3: TGTGCCAGCAGCCGTTCACTAGCGGGGGTCGGGGAGCTGTTTTTT.

The CDR3 coding sequence is TGTGCCAGCAGACTTAGCGGGGGGAATCAGCCCCAGCATTTT. Its translation: CASRLSGGNQPQHF. The chain couples TRBV6-1 to TRBJ1-5; TRBD1 might be the D (5 bases). Germline loops: CDR1 MNHNS, CDR2 SASEGT. The CDR3 is 14 residues long. The V gene lost 6 bases and the J gene lost 4 bases, with 13 bases spanning the gap.

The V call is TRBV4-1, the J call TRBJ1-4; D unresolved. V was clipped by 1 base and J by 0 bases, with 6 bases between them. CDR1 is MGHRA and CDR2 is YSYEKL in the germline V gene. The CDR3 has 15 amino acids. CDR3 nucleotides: TGCGCCAGCAGCCAAGGGGCAGCAACTAATGAAAAACTGTTTTTT. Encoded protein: CASSQGAATNEKLFF.

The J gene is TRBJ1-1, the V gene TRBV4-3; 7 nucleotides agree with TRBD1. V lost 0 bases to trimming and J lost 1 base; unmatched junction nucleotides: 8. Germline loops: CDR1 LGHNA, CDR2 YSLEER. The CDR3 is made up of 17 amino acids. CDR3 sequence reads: CASSQDPYRQGNTEAFF. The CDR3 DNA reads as TGCGCCAGCAGCCAAGATCCCTACCGACAGGGGAACACTGAAGCTTTCTTT.

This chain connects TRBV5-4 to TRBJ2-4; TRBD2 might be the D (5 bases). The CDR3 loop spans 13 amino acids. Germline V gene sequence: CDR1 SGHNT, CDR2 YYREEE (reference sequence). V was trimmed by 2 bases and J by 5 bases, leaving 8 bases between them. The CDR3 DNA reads TGTGCCAGCAGCTTCGGGGAGCAAAACATTCAGTACTTC. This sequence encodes CASSFGEQNIQYF.

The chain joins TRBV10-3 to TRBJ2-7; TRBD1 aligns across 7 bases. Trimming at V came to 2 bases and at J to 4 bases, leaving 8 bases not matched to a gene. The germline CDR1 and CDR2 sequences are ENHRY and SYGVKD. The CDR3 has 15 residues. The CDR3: CAISEVQGDGYEQYF. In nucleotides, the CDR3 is TGTGCCATCAGTGAGGTCCAGGGGGATGGTTACGAGCAGTACTTC.

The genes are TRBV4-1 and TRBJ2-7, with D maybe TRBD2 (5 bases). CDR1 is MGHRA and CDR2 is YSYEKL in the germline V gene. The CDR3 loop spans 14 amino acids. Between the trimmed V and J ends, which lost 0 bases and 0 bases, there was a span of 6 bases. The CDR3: CASSQDRDSYEQYF. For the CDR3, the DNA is TGCGCCAGCAGCCAAGACCGGGACTCCTACGAGCAGTACTTC.

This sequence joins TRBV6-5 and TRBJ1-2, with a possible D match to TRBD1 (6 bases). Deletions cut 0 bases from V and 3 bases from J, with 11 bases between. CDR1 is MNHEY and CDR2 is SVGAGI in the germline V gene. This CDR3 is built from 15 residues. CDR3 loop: CASSYSTQGHYGYTF. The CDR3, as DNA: TGTGCCAGCAGTTACTCGACCCAGGGGCACTATGGCTACACCTTC.

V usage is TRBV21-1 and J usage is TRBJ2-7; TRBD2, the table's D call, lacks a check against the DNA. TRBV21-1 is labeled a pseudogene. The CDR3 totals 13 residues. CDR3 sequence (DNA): TGTGCCAGCAGCAAAGGGAGGACTTTAGAGCAGTACTTC. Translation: CASSKGRTLEQYF.